The source of this T cell receptor beta chain is a study of beta chain features in type 1 diabetes. Study-level results: Shorter TCRB CDR3s, moderately but significantly so, marked every one of the four CD4+ subsets in Type 1 diabetes patients. A cDNA-based sequencing approach could over-represent cells with high TCR expression.

V was trimmed by 5 bases and J by 4 bases, leaving 8 bases between them. Germline V gives CDR1 SQVTM, CDR2 ANQGSEA. The CDR3 has 11 residues. TCRB transcripts that were expressed got sequenced, as all of the isolated RNA had been reverse transcribed. Generated by immunoSEQ multiplex PCR, the TCRdb table keeps only in-frame clones and is missing some. The sample has approximately 150,000 clones, roughly 60% seen once. As concerns this clone: Its target is unknown.

The sequence derives from a man aged 25 to 40 with type 1 diabetes. The sequenced sample was naive CD4+ T cells from blood. The V gene is TRBV29-1, the J gene TRBJ1-1; TRBD1 might be the D (5 bases). The CDR3 spells CSVFRATEAFF. CDR3 in DNA: TGCAGCGTTTTCAGGGCCACTGAAGCTTTCTTT. Drawing the rest from reference TRBV29-1 and TRBJ1-1, the complete variable domain is SAVISQKPSRDICQRGTSLTIQCQVDSQVTMMFWYRQQPGQSLTLIATANQGSEATYESGFVIDKFPISRPNLTFSTLTVSNMSPEDSSIYLCSVFRATEAFFGQGTRLTVV.